The clone carrying this T cell receptor (beta chain) was observed once. The sample belongs to a study of shared clonotypes between healthy human individuals. This CDR3 contains 15 residues. From germline, CDR1 is LNHDA and CDR2 SQIVND (reference sequence). The V end was cut by 6 bases, the J end by 0 bases, with 13 bases between. Approximately 220 ng DNA, around 30,000 T cell genomes, went into each sorted-subset replicate PCR. Libraries were prepared by immunoSEQ multiplex PCR; TCRdb keeps only in-frame clonotypes and omits some of them. This sample has under 2,500,000 clones; nearly 97% occur once, and the top ten carry around 0.13%.

The sequencing sample was made of naive CD4+ T cells sorted from blood. Described subset: CD45RA+ positively selected. The TCR sequence derives from a man between 18 and 35 years old in good health. This chain uses TRBV19 with TRBJ2-3; the D gene is possibly TRBD2 (6 bases). CDR3 bases: TGTGCCAGTAGAGGGGCGGGGAGTAGCACAGATACGCAGTATTTT. Translating gives CASRGAGSSTDTQYF.